This T cell receptor (beta chain) was recovered during a study of T-cell reconstitution after alpha-beta-depleted transplantation in children. Preparation of the TCRbeta library involved a method that used unique molecular identifiers. TCRdb re-analysed the PCR reads in MiXCR, keeping a single row per CDR3 protein. The profile shows 530,000 or so distinct CDR3 sequences, over 25% of them singletons. The study's findings and limits: Reportedly, alpha-beta T cells present about two months post-transplant originated from several hundred expanded clones of graft origin. The authors attributed T-cell counts and diversity one year after transplant mostly to newly produced T cells.

The CDR3 extends over 16 amino acids. V dropped 1 base and J dropped 5; count of bases not matched to a gene: 11. Germline assignment: CDR1 SGHRS and CDR2 YFSETQ. This clonotype was seen more than once but under ten times. Its antigen is not known. The chain joins TRBV5-1 to TRBJ2-5; TRBD1 matches at 7 bases. The sample here was PBMCs, taken before TCRalphabeta/CD19-depleted stem cell transplant. The sequence came from a boy under three years old with Wiskott-Aldrich syndrome, due to receive a stem cell transplant. The CDR3 DNA reads TGCGCCAGCAGCTTGAGGGACAGCTCCCTGTGGGAGACCCAGTACTTC. Translated, it gives CASSLRDSSLWETQYF.